The 5 T cell receptor beta chains below were found in one sample sequenced in a study of T cell changes during pregnancy in multiple sclerosis. TCRdb's table, derived via immunoSEQ multiplex PCR, lists solely in-frame clones and lacks some. This table holds around 56,000 clones, about 95% found once. The sequences come from CD8+ T cells from peripheral blood mononuclear cells, collected after pregnancy. These receptors were taken from a female donor with multiple sclerosis, enrolled in a pregnancy study.

The V gene is TRBV6-6, the J gene TRBJ2-7, with D possibly matching TRBD2 (5 bases). Germline V gives CDR1 MNHNY, CDR2 SVGAGI (reference sequence). The CDR3 is made up of 13 amino acids. The V end was cut by 9 bases, the J end by 0 bases, with 12 bases between. CDR3 sequence (DNA): TGTGCCAGTTCGGACTCTAGCTCCTACGAGCAGTACTTC. As protein: CASSDSSSYEQYF.

This chain links TRBV7-9 with TRBJ2-5; 7 bases fit TRBD1. This CDR3 has 16 residues. The germline V gene encodes CDR1 SEHNR and CDR2 FQNEAQ (reference sequence). V was clipped by 4 bases and J by 8 bases; unmatched bases: 16. The DNA of the CDR3 is TGTGCCAGCAGCTGGAGCGATGGGACAGACCGAGAAACCCAGTACTTC. It codes for CASSWSDGTDRETQYF. The full variable domain, rest sourced from reference TRBV7-9 and TRBJ2-5, is DTGVSQNPRHKITKRGQNVTFRCDPISEHNRLYWYRQTLGQGPEFLTYFQNEAQLEKSRLLSDRFSAERPKGSFSTLEIQRTEQGDSAMYLCASSWSDGTDRETQYFGPGTRLLVL.

The V gene is TRBV7-2, the J gene TRBJ2-2; TRBD2 might be the D (5 bases). Trimming stripped 3 bases from V and 4 bases from J, with 9 bases between. There are 14 residues in the CDR3. In germline, CDR1 is SGHTA, CDR2 FQGNSA. CDR3 in amino acids: CASSLVTSTGELFF. The CDR3 DNA sequence: TGTGCCAGCAGCTTGGTAACTAGCACCGGGGAGCTGTTTTTT. Using reference TRBV7-2 and TRBJ2-2 for the parts outside the CDR3, the full variable domain is GAGVSQSPSNKVTEKGKDVELRCDPISGHTALYWYRQSLGQGLEFLIYFQGNSAPDKSGLPSDRFSAERTGGSVSTLTIQRTQQEDSAVYLCASSLVTSTGELFFGEGSRLTVL.

This clone was seen just once. The gene calls are TRBV25-1 and TRBJ2-3, with D possibly being TRBD1 (7 bases). The V gene's germline CDR1 is MGHDK and CDR2 SYGVNS. Deletions cut 0 bases from V and 6 bases from J, with 10 bases between. This CDR3 has 14 residues. Written as DNA, the CDR3 is TGTGCCAGCAGTGAATATCAGGGGGGCGATACGCAGTATTTT. It specifies CASSEYQGGDTQYF.

The chain combines TRBV12-5 with TRBJ1-5; 8 bases map to TRBD1. Looked up from germline, CDR1 is LGHNT and CDR2 is FRNRAP. Germline trimming cut 2 bases from V and 5 bases from J; bases unmatched to any gene: 2. The CDR3 is made up of 14 amino acids. CDR3 sequence (DNA): TGTGCTAGTGGTTTGCAGGGGGCCTATCAGCCCCAGCATTTT. The encoded protein is CASGLQGAYQPQHF.